Below, one T cell receptor (beta chain) is given with its context. Its antigen is not identified. The sample is drawn from a study of neoadjuvant nivolumab and ipilimumab in lung cancer. The study's findings and limits: TCR richness and clonality were higher in tumors than adjacent uninvolved lung.

Generated by immunoSEQ multiplex PCR, the TCRdb table keeps only in-frame clones and is missing some. The top ten hold 7% to 10% of the sample, which has around 24,000 clones, roughly 80% seen once. The CDR3 is made up of 15 amino acids. Unmatched junction bases numbered 5, after V lost 6 bases and J lost 2 bases. Germline CDR1 reads SGHRS; CDR2 reads YFSETQ. The chain joins TRBV5-1 to TRBJ2-3; 11 bases are shared with TRBD2. The receptor was derived from an adult with non-small cell lung cancer. The specimen comprised tumor tissue, sampled after neoadjuvant nivolumab, alone or with ipilimumab, at or shortly before surgery. CDR3 protein: CASTPGLADTDTQYF. CDR3 bases: TGCGCCAGCACCCCGGGACTAGCGGACACAGATACGCAGTATTTT.